A single count supports the clone carrying this T cell receptor (beta chain). No antigen is known for it. An Oncomine TCR Beta short-read assay was used to sequence the DNA from cultured CD4+ T cells. TCRdb reprocessed the PCR reads with MiXCR, giving one entry per CDR3 protein. The data contain about 14,000 distinct CDR3 sequences, 35% of them singletons. This entry is derived from a study of vaccination and CD4 T cells after COVID-19. Looking at the study overall: Convalescent patients gave post-COVID blood a median about 100 days post-diagnosis, range 35 to 161. Researchers treated cells with overlapping spike peptides taken from SARS-CoV-2, HCoV-NL63, HCoV-OC43 and HCoV-229E.

The treatment was: roughly nine-day PBMC culture with coronavirus spike peptide pools or control peptides (ViraFEST assay). T cells were expanded with peptide pools, and expanded clonotypes were identified by TCR sequencing. Study outcomes and limitations: From a median of about 21 to 40, SARS-CoV-2-reactive clonotypes increased, though not significantly.

The sequence came from a human donor who had recovered from COVID-19. Sample: CD4+ T cells from blood, cultured in vitro.

As DNA, the CDR3 is TGTGCCAGCAGCTCCCTAATAAGCTCCTACGAGCAGTACTTC. As protein: CASSSLISSYEQYF. This chain connects TRBV7-8 to TRBJ2-7, with D hard to call. The V gene's germline CDR1 is SGHVS and CDR2 FQNEAQ. This CDR3 is built from 14 residues. V was cut by 4 bases and J by 0 bases, with 10 bases left in between.